This T cell receptor beta chain derives from a study of molecular identifiers for immune sequencing clone quantification. Overall study results and limits: The study found clones above 20 RNA copies held over 99% of effector molecules and under 1% in naive cells.

This clonotype was recorded at least ten times. Its antigen is unknown. The CDR3 is 14 residues long. V lost 3 bases and J 4 bases, leaving 10 bases between the germline ends. CDR1 is SNHLY and CDR2 is FYNNEI in the germline V gene. One entry per CDR3 protein results from TCRdb running MiXCR on the PCR reads. The table includes some 320,000 distinct CDR3 sequences, 24% detected once. This clonotype was obtained from a human donor in good health. Some libraries in this study had Jurkat cell RNA spiked in. Sequencing used naive CD8+ T cells from blood, with Jurkat cell RNA spiked in. Documented subset: FACS-sorted CD8+CD4-CCR7+CD45RA+ naive T cells. The genes are TRBV2 and TRBJ1-5; D unclear. In DNA form, the CDR3 reads TGTGCCAGCAGTGACAGAGGTTCTAATCAGCCCCAGCATTTT. Encoded protein: CASSDRGSNQPQHF.